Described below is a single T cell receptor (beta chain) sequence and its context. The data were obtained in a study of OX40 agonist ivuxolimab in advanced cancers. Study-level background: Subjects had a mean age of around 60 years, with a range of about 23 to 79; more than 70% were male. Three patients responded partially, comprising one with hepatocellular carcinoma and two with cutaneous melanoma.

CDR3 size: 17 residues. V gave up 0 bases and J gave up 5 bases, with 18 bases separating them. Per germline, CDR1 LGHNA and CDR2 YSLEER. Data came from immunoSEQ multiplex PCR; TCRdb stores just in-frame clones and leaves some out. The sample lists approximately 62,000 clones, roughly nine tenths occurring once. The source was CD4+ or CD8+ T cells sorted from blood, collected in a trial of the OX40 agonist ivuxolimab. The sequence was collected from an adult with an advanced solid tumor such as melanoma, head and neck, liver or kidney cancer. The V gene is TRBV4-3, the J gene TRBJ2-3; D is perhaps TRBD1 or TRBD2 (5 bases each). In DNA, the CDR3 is TGCGCCAGCAGCCAAGATAGACGCCTAGCTGGGGGAGATACGCAGTATTTT. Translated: CASSQDRRLAGGDTQYF.